This T cell receptor beta chain is from a study of T cell responses to AZD1222 COVID-19 vaccine. Regarding the study as a whole: Clonal diversity may have been underestimated, and the donors were mostly white British, with more females than males.

As concerns this clone: Its antigen is still unknown. A read error may produce the germline difference seen at one junction end.

TCRdb keeps only in-frame clones here, not all; method: immunoSEQ multiplex PCR. The table includes some 120,000 clones, 70% to 85% detected once. The CDR3 is 14 residues long. Germline CDR1 reads MNHEY; CDR2 reads SVGAGI. The sequences come from peripheral blood, collected 28 days after the second AZD1222 dose. This TCR came from an adult who received the AZD1222 COVID-19 vaccine. The chain joins TRBV6-5 to TRBJ2-3; 8 bases align to TRBD1. CDR3 nucleotide sequence: TGTGCCAGCAGTTATAGCCGGCGGGGACAGGAGGGGCGTTTT. Its protein is CASSYSRRGQEGRF.